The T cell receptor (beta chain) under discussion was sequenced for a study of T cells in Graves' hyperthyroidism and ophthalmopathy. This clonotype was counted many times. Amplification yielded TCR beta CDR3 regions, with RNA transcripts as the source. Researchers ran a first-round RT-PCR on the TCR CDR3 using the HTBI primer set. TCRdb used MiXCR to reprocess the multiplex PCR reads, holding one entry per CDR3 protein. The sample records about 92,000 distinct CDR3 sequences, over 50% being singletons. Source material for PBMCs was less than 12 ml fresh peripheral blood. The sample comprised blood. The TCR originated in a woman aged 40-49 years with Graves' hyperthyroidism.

CDR3 sequence: CASEEGGRRGWSETQYF. CDR3 DNA: TGTGCCAGCGAGGAGGGGGGTCGCAGGGGATGGTCAGAGACCCAGTACTTC. The chain carries TRBV2 and TRBJ2-5; D may correspond to TRBD1 or TRBD2 (6 bases each). V was cut by 8 bases and J by 4 bases, with 26 bases left in between. Per the germline V gene, CDR1 is SNHLY and CDR2 is FYNNEI. The CDR3 is made up of 17 amino acids.